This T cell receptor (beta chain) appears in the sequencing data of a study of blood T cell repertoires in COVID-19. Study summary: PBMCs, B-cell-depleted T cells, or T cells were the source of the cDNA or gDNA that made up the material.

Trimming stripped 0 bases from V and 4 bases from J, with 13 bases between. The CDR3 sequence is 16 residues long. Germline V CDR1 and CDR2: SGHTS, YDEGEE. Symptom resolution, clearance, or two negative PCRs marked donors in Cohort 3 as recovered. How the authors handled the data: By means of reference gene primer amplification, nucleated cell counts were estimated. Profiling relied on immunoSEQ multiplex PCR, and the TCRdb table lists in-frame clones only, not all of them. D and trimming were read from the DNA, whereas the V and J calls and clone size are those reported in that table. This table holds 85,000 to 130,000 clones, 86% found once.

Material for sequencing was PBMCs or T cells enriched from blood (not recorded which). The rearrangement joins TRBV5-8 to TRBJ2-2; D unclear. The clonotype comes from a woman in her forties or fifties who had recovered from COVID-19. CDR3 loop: CASSLAWSSRTGELFF. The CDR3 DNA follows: TGTGCCAGCAGCTTGGCCTGGAGTTCTCGCACCGGGGAGCTGTTTTTT. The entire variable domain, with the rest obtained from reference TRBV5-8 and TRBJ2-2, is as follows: EAGVTQSPTHLIKTRGQQATLRCSPISGHTSVYWYQQALGLGLQFLLWYDEGEERNRGNFPPRFSGRQFPNYSSELNVNALELEDSALYLCASSLAWSSRTGELFFGEGSRLTVL.